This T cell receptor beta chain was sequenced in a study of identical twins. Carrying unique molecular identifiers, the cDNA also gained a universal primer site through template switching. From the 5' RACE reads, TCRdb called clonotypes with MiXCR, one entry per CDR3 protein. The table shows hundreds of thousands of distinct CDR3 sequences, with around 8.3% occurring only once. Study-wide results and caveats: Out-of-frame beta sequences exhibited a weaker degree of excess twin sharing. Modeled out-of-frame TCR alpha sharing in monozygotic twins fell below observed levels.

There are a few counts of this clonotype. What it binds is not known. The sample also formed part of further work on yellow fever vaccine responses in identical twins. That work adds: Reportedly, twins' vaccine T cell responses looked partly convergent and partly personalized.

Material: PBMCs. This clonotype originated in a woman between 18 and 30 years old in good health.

For the CDR3, the DNA is TGCGCCAGCAGCTGGGGAACAGGAACAGATACGCAGTATTTT. This encodes CASSWGTGTDTQYF. V is TRBV5-1 and J is TRBJ2-3; weak D call: TRBD1 (5 bases). Germline loops: CDR1 SGHRS, CDR2 YFSETQ. This CDR3 region has 14 residues. Trimming pared 3 bases from V and 3 bases from J, leaving 11 bases between.